This entry lists 15 T cell receptor beta chains sequenced from one sample in a study of T cell changes during pregnancy in multiple sclerosis. Clones were sequenced by immunoSEQ multiplex PCR, and TCRdb holds only the in-frame ones, with some missing. This table holds about 100,000 clones, over 80% found once. The sequences come from peripheral blood, collected after pregnancy. The receptors here all came from a female donor with multiple sclerosis, enrolled in a pregnancy study.

This clone occurred many times. J is TRBJ2-7 and V is TRBV7-9; TRBD2 agrees at 11 bases. The CDR3 length is 15 residues. Germline CDR1 and CDR2: SEHNR and FQNEAQ (reference sequence). The V segment lost 2 bases and the J segment 3 bases; nucleotides outside the gene matches: 3. CDR3 amino acids: CASSLPLAGGYEQYF. The CDR3 nucleotides read TGTGCCAGCAGCTTACCCCTAGCGGGAGGCTACGAGCAGTACTTC.

This chain links TRBV6-1 with TRBJ2-7; D is perhaps TRBD2 (6 bases). The germline V and J ends were trimmed by 7 bases and 2 bases, with 18 bases remaining between them. CDR1 is MNHNS, CDR2 SASEGT, per germline. The CDR3 is 15 residues long. CDR3 sequence (DNA): TGTGCCAGCACTTGGGGACTTTTAACCACCTACGAGCAGTACTTC. Its translation is CASTWGLLTTYEQYF.

The rearrangement uses TRBV10-3 and TRBJ1-6, with 7 bases fitting TRBD1. CDR1 and CDR2 from the germline V gene are ENHRY and SYGVKD. This CDR3 has 13 residues. Trimming took 10 bases from V and 7 from J; bases not matched to a gene: 7. The CDR3 coding sequence is TGTGCCACCACCGGGACAGCAAATTCACCCCTCCACTTT. Its protein product is CATTGTANSPLHF.

The chain employs TRBV27 and TRBJ2-1, with TRBD1 as a possible D gene (6 bases). Germline CDR1 reads MNHEY; CDR2 reads SMNVEV (reference sequence). The CDR3 is made up of 14 amino acids. Between the trimmed V and J ends, which lost 0 bases and 9 bases, there was a span of 12 bases. The CDR3 DNA follows: TGTGCCAGCAGTTTATCCCCGGAAGGGGGTGAGCAGTTCTTC. It yields the protein CASSLSPEGGEQFF.

This clone has only one observation. V usage is TRBV5-1 and J usage is TRBJ2-5, with TRBD1 matching over 10 bases. This CDR3 is 14 amino acids long. V was pared by 4 bases and J by 5 bases, with 5 bases of the junction left unmatched. The V gene's germline CDR1 is SGHRS and CDR2 YFSETQ. The CDR3 DNA reads as TGCGCCAGCAGCACCGACAGGGGGCGGGAGACCCAGTACTTC. Its protein product is CASSTDRGRETQYF. Full variable domain (outside the CDR3, taken from reference TRBV5-1 and TRBJ2-5): KAGVTQTPRYLIKTRGQQVTLSCSPISGHRSVSWYQQTPGQGLQFLFEYFSETQRNKGNFPGRFSGRQFSNSRSEMNVSTLELGDSALYLCASSTDRGRETQYFGPGTRLLVL.

The J gene is TRBJ2-6, the V gene TRBV21-1; the table names TRBD1, a call not compared with the DNA. TRBV21-1 is a pseudogene locus. The CDR3 extends over 17 amino acids. For the CDR3, the DNA is TGTGCCAGCAGCAAAACGGACAGGCCCTCTGGGGCCAACGTCCTGACTTTC. Translation gives CASSKTDRPSGANVLTF.

The chain is built from TRBV19 and TRBJ1-1; TRBD1 might be the D (6 bases). V gave up 5 bases and J gave up 5 bases, with 15 bases separating them. From germline, CDR1 is LNHDA and CDR2 SQIVND (reference sequence). The CDR3 has 14 residues. The CDR3 is CASSVTGLKTEAFF. CDR3 bases: TGTGCCAGTAGTGTGACAGGTCTTAAGACTGAAGCTTTCTTT.

The rearrangement uses TRBV29-1 and TRBJ1-1, with a tentative D call TRBD1 (5 bases). This CDR3 is 13 amino acids long. Between the trimmed V and J ends, which lost 7 bases and 0 bases, there was a span of 12 bases. Germline V gene lookup returns CDR1 SQVTM and CDR2 ANQGSEA. The CDR3 DNA reads TGCAGCGGCTGGGGCAGGCTGAACACTGAAGCTTTCTTT. Encoded protein: CSGWGRLNTEAFF.

This rearrangement joins TRBV6-5 to TRBJ2-2; D may be TRBD1 (7 bases). Germline CDR1 reads MNHEY; CDR2 reads SVGAGI. The V and J ends lost 3 bases and 5 bases respectively, with 10 bases between them. The CDR3 is made up of 14 amino acids. The CDR3 region is CASSYQGGTGELFF. The CDR3 DNA is TGTGCCAGCAGTTATCAGGGGGGAACCGGGGAGCTGTTTTTT.

V gene TRBV19 combines with J gene TRBJ1-2; 7 nucleotides match TRBD1. V shed 8 bases and J 6 bases; nucleotides not matched to a gene: 15. The CDR3 contains 15 residues. Germline CDR1 is LNHDA and CDR2 is SQIVND (reference sequence). The CDR3 sequence is CASPGHITRGHGYTF. CDR3 bases: TGTGCCAGTCCGGGACACATAACAAGGGGGCATGGCTACACCTTC. Variable domain in full (rest from reference TRBV19 and TRBJ1-2): DGGITQSPKYLFRKEGQNVTLSCEQNLNHDAMYWYRQDPGQGLRLIYYSQIVNDFQKGDIAEGYSVSREKKESFPLTVTSAQKNPTAFYLCASPGHITRGHGYTFGSGTRLTVV.

This chain uses TRBV27 with TRBJ1-6; D gene uncertain. Germline loops: CDR1 MNHEY, CDR2 SMNVEV (reference sequence). V was shortened by 5 bases and J by 8 bases, with 19 bases between the two germline ends. This CDR3 spans 16 amino acids. The CDR3 protein is CASSPDPRYRDSPLHF. The CDR3 nucleotides read TGTGCCAGCAGTCCCGACCCCCGTTACAGAGATTCACCCCTCCACTTT.

The V and J genes are TRBV9 and TRBJ2-3; D is perhaps TRBD2 (7 bases). The CDR3 runs to 17 residues. Trimming removed 2 bases from V and 4 bases from J, with 20 bases in between. Germline loops: CDR1 SGDLS, CDR2 YYNGEE. CDR3 nucleotide sequence: TGTGCCAGCAGCGTGTATGCAGGAACGGGGGGCGCAGATACGCAGTATTTT. Translation: CASSVYAGTGGADTQYF.

This sequence joins TRBV28 and TRBJ1-5; 8 positions agree with TRBD1. The CDR3 length is 15 residues. V lost 5 bases, J lost 0 bases, and 3 bases stayed unmatched. Germline V gene lookup returns CDR1 MDHEN and CDR2 SYDVKM. For the CDR3, the DNA is TGTGCCAGCAGTATCAGGGGGCTTAGCAATCAGCCCCAGCATTTT. This gives the protein CASSIRGLSNQPQHF.

The chain is built from TRBV9 and TRBJ1-1, with D tentatively TRBD1 (5 bases). This CDR3 region has 14 residues. CDR1 and CDR2 (germline): SGDLS, YYNGEE. Trimming took off 4 bases at V and 4 bases at J, with 14 bases between the two ends. The CDR3 reads CASSPGGESTEAFF. For the CDR3, the DNA is TGTGCCAGCAGCCCCGGGGGGGAGAGCACTGAAGCTTTCTTT.

V and J are TRBV12-5 and TRBJ2-7, with 15 bases matching TRBD2. J was trimmed by 2 bases and V by 3 bases; bases with no gene match: 17. This CDR3 has 21 amino acids. Per germline, CDR1 LGHNT and CDR2 FRNRAP. CDR3 region: CASGFKPIPGLAGGTTYEQYF. In DNA form, the CDR3 reads TGTGCTAGTGGTTTTAAGCCGATACCGGGACTAGCGGGGGGCACTACCTACGAGCAGTACTTC.